Listed below are T cell receptor beta chains from one sample, sequenced in a study of cytomegalovirus exposure and HLA in healthy donors. Clones were read by immunoSEQ multiplex PCR, and TCRdb kept only the in-frame ones, dropping some. The table lists about 280,000 clones, 70% to 90% of them singletons. Sample: PBMCs. These receptors all come from a woman aged 18-29 years in good health and CMV-seronegative. Each CDR3 is given with its conserved first and last residue. A D gene is named only where the DNA matches it firmly. Some rows have no size entry. The others give once, few or many, or a class for an expanded clone.

>TRBD1|TRBJ1-6|TRBV5-4|-
CASSLEGANSPLHF
TGTGCCAGCAGCTTGGAGGGGGCGAATTCACCCCTCCACTTT
>TRBD1|TRBJ2-7|TRBV28|-
CASSSQGTGTYEQYF
TGTGCCAGCAGTTCGCAGGGGACAGGTACCTACGAGCAGTACTTC
>-|TRBJ1-1|TRBV9|-
CASSVVGVNTEAFF
TGTGCCAGCAGCGTAGTAGGGGTGAACACTGAAGCTTTCTTT
>TRBD2|TRBJ2-2|TRBV4-1|-
CASSQDTPGLFTGELFF
TGCGCCAGCAGCCAAGATACACCGGGACTATTTACCGGGGAGCTGTTTTTT
>-|TRBJ2-7|TRBV2|-
CASSDQAGGYEQYF
TGTGCCAGCAGTGATCAAGCGGGTGGCTACGAGCAGTACTTC
>TRBD1|TRBJ1-1|TRBV5-1|-
CASSIYRDRRTEAFF
TGCGCCAGCAGTATCTATAGGGACAGACGCACTGAAGCTTTCTTT
>TRBD1|TRBJ2-7|TRBV19|-
CASRWTGGSHEQYF
TGTGCCAGTAGATGGACAGGGGGGAGCCACGAGCAGTACTTC
>TRBD2|TRBJ2-1|TRBV15|-
CATSLSGGPYEQFF
TGTGCCACCAGCTTGTCGGGGGGGCCTTATGAGCAGTTCTTC
>TRBD2|TRBJ2-1|TRBV5-1|-
CASSLTSGGRNEQFF
TGCGCCAGCAGCTTAACTAGCGGGGGGAGGAATGAGCAGTTCTTC
>TRBD1|TRBJ1-6|TRBV19|-
CASSILGRGPSNSPLHF
TGTGCCAGTAGTATTTTAGGCAGGGGGCCGAGCAATTCACCCCTCCACTTT
>-|TRBJ1-1|TRBV27|few
CASSLAPEKWTEAFF
TGTGCCAGCAGTTTAGCACCAGAAAAATGGACTGAAGCTTTCTTT
>-|TRBJ1-2|TRBV6-5|-
CASSYSYWNYGYTF
TGTGCCAGCAGTTATTCATACTGGAACTATGGCTACACCTTC
>TRBD1|TRBJ2-1|TRBV25-1|once
CASSRDQGATSNEQFF
TGTGCCAGCAGTCGCGATCAGGGGGCGACCTCCAATGAGCAGTTCTTC
>TRBD1|TRBJ1-1|TRBV4-1|-
CASSQGTGAGNTEAFF
TGCGCCAGCAGCCAAGGGACAGGGGCAGGGAACACTGAAGCTTTCTTT
>-|TRBJ2-2|TRBV5-4|-
CASSLGGRGELFF
TGTGCCAGCAGCTTGGGCGGGCGCGGGGAGCTGTTTTTT
>-|TRBJ1-5|TRBV2|-
CASNAGGWGSNQPQHF
TGTGCCAGCAACGCGGGGGGTTGGGGGAGCAATCAGCCCCAGCATTTT
>TRBD2|TRBJ2-3|TRBV4-2|-
CASSPRLAGGSDTQYF
TGTGCCAGCAGCCCTCGACTAGCGGGGGGTTCAGATACGCAGTATTTT
>TRBD2|TRBJ2-5|TRBV2|-
CATLGLAGQETQYF
TGTGCCACACTGGGACTAGCGGGACAAGAGACCCAGTACTTC
>TRBD1|TRBJ2-7|TRBV9|-
CASSPRTGADYEQYF
TGTGCCAGCAGCCCCCGGACAGGGGCCGACTACGAGCAGTACTTC
>-|TRBJ1-2|TRBV6-5|-
CASSRTLQTGGGYTF
TGTGCCAGCAGTAGAACGTTGCAAACAGGTGGCGGCTACACCTTC
>TRBD1|TRBJ1-1|TRBV10-3|-
CAISGRQGVAEAFF
TGTGCCATCAGTGGCCGACAGGGGGTCGCTGAAGCTTTCTTT
>-|TRBJ2-1|TRBV11-3|-
CASSPQGDEQFF
TGTGCCAGCAGCCCCCAGGGCGATGAGCAGTTCTTC
>-|TRBJ1-2|TRBV6-6|-
CASSYSQAGNYGYTF
TGTGCCAGCAGTTACTCTCAGGCAGGGAACTATGGCTACACCTTC